This TCR beta chain came from a study of vaccination effects on CD4 cells after COVID-19. Study as a whole: Peptide-pool stimulation followed by sequencing identified expanded antigen-specific CD4+ clonotypes in the ViraFEST assay. Post-vaccine sampling took place a median of 72 days after the second dose.

Researchers isolated CD4+ T cells once approximately ten days of culture had elapsed. Two doses of BNT162b2 or mRNA-1273 vaccine were administered to participants. Half-medium changes using IL-2 medium occurred on days 3 and 7. Sequenced by immunoSEQ multiplex PCR; TCRdb stores in-frame clones only, minus some. The sample contains fewer than 75,000 clones, approximately 80% of which appear only once. This CDR3 spans 14 amino acids. The germline CDR1 and CDR2 sequences are SGDLS and YYNGEE. V was cut by 6 bases and J by 0 bases, with 12 bases left in between. This clone was counted a few times. Antigen: not known.

This chain connects TRBV9 to TRBJ1-2; D not certain. The sequence derives from a human donor who received a COVID-19 vaccine. The sequencing here drew on CD4+ T cells from PBMCs cultured without peptide, taken after COVID-19 vaccination. The CDR3 loop is CASTFGDSNYGYTF. The CDR3 bases are TGTGCCAGCACCTTCGGGGATTCTAACTATGGCTACACCTTC.